The clone carrying this TCR beta chain showed up just a few times. The CDR3 sequence is 16 residues long. V gave up 5 bases and J gave up 3 bases; unmatched junction bases: 6. Germline V gene lookup returns CDR1 MNHNY and CDR2 SVGAGI (reference sequence). The PCR made use of 60 Vbeta and 13 Jbeta primers. Assay: immunoSEQ multiplex PCR; the TCRdb copy retains only in-frame clones and omits some. The sample has some 150,000 clones, around 77% seen once. The data were taken from a study of cytomegalovirus exposure and HLA in healthy donors. This TCR came from a woman aged 45-65 years in good health and CMV-seronegative. The source material was PBMCs. The chain uses TRBV6-6 and TRBJ2-3, with 12 bases aligning to TRBD2. The CDR3 coding sequence is TGTGCCAGCAGTATCGCTAGCGGGGGGGCTACAGATACGCAGTATTTT. Translating it yields CASSIASGGATDTQYF.